This entry concerns a single T cell receptor beta chain. The table lists this clonotype with a few counts. Its binding antigen is unknown. No much larger clone exists at a distance of one base, and base qualities are not known. TCRdb names Illumina HiSeq 2500 as the instrument used. Quantitative 5'-RACE with molecular barcodes was the method used to prepare the TCR beta libraries. On the authors' methods: A new computational method, built on a probabilistic model of VDJ rearrangement, was used to identify disease-linked TCR variants. In-frame beta chains were kept once TCRdb had trimmed the public reads at Q25 with fastp and called clones with MiXCR. Each entry is one CDR3 protein sequence, shown with its most common DNA and genes. The V and J calls and clone size are TCRdb's, not the authors'. The sample table lists 200,000 to 250,000 distinct CDR3 sequences, 18% of them with a count of one. Of the sample, 40% to 50% falls within the top ten clones.

This entry is derived from a study of CD8 T cells in ankylosing spondylitis (TCRdb year 2017). For context, the study as a whole: The study profiled T cell receptor beta repertoires in healthy donors and ankylosing spondylitis patients to find disease-linked TCR variants. In total, the full study cohort was made up of 110 or so healthy donors and 25 ankylosing spondylitis patients. Peripheral blood was sampled, and synovial fluid was additionally collected from ankylosing spondylitis patients. General study outcomes and caveats: A TCR beta motif of several highly homologous amino acid variants appeared characteristic of blood from ankylosing spondylitis patients. The disease-linked clones had a CD8+ phenotype and were found at relatively low frequencies in peripheral blood. The disease-linked clones were reported to be significantly enriched in matched synovial fluid samples from ankylosing spondylitis patients. Some motif variants were previously reported in synovial fluid and blood of reactive arthritis patients, suggesting common disease-initiation mechanisms.

Trimming costs V 0 bases and J 3 bases, and their ends lie 8 bases apart. Reading the germline V gene (reference sequence) gives CDR1 DFQATT and CDR2 SNEGSKA. The CDR3 goes from the cysteine to the phenylalanine over 13 residues. The retained sequence is limited to the CDR3, 39 bases, with the frame set at the first base. The material sequenced was blood, either unsorted or a sorted T cell fraction (not recorded which). This chain is built from TRBV20-1 and TRBJ1-2, with the D gene not clear enough to name. This sequence originates from a male donor with ankylosing spondylitis. The DNA reads as follows: TGCAGTGCTAGAGATTTAACGGACTATGGCTACACCTTC. Protein translation: CSARDLTDYGYTF.